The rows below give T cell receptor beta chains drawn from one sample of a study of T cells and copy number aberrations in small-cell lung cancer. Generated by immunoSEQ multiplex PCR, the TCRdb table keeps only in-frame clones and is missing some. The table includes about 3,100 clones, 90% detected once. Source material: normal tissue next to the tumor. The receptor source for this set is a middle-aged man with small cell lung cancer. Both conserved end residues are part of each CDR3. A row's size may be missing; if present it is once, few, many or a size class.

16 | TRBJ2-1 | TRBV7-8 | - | CASSSLVSGGAYEQFF
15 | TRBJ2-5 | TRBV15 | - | CATSLPGLLAETQYF
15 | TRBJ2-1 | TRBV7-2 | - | CASSPTGTWNNEQFF
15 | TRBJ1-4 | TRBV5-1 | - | CASSLGGALREKLFF
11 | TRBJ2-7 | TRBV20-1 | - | CSARDNDEQYF
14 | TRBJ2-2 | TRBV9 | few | CASSDRGDTGELFF
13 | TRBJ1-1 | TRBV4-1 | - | CASSQDGWTEAFF
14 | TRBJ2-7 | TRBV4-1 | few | CASSQGTSSYEQYF
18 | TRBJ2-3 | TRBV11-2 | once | CASSLVGTGIDSTDTQYF
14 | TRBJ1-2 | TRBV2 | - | CASRDGFERYGYTF
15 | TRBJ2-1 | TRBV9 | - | CASSVGSGGANEQFF
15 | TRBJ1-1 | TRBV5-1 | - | CATRESSNQNTEAFF
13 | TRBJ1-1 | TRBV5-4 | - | CASSSGWETEAFF
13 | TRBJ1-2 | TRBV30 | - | CAWRTGRNYGYTF
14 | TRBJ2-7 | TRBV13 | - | CASSLVTVSYEQYF
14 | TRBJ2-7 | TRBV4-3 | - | CASSQDGTGDEQYF
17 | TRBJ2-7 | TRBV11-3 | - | CASTRAPTTGMIYEQYF
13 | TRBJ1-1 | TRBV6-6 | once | CASSVQGAVEAFF
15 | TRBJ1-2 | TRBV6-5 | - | CASSYSGEGMRGYTF
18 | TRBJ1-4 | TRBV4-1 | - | CASSQEGGVGATNEKLFF
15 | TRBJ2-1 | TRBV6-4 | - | CASSDRAGGYNEQFF
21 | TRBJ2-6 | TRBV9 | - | CASSVVGTWTGVAPGANVLTF
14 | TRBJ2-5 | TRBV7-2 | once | CASSNTGIQETQYF
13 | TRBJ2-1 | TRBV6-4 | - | CACSSGDHNEQFF
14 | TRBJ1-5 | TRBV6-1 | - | CASGGGPDNQPQHF
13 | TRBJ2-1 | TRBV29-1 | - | CSVGRLAGVEQFF
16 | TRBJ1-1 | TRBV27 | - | CASRGGVGRKMTEAFF
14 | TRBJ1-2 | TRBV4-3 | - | CASSQVGGMNGYTF